This T cell receptor beta chain was captured in a study of blood T cell repertoires in COVID-19. Study in general: The United States, Italy and Spain were the sources of the acute and convalescent COVID-19 samples. From T cells, B-cell-depleted T cells, or PBMCs came the material, which was cDNA or gDNA.

Adults between roughly 18 and 95 years of age took part from 20 to 25 US areas. As handled by the study authors: Quantification of nucleated cells was approximated via reference gene primer amplification. Clones were sequenced by immunoSEQ multiplex PCR, and TCRdb holds only the in-frame ones, with some missing. Clonal size and the V and J genes are those of that table, whereas D and trimming came from the DNA. The sample consists of 250,000 to 300,000 clones, approximately 88% of them appearing once. The V gene's germline CDR1 is SGHRS and CDR2 YFSETQ. This CDR3 is built from 18 residues. V was trimmed by 4 bases and J by 4 bases, leaving 24 bases between them.

The sequencing sample was made of PBMCs or T cells enriched from blood (not recorded which). The TCR comes from a woman in her thirties or forties who had recovered from COVID-19. The J gene is TRBJ2-1, the V gene TRBV5-1; the D gene is possibly TRBD2 (6 bases). The CDR3 nucleotides are TGCGCCAGCAGCCTGGGTGTAGGCGGGACTGGACGTTACAATGAGCAGTTCTTC. The encoded protein is CASSLGVGGTGRYNEQFF.